This T cell receptor beta chain originates from a study of blood T cell repertoires in COVID-19. Overall study: The samples span acute and convalescent COVID-19 from the United States, Italy and Spain. Nucleic acid was either cDNA or gDNA, and it came from T cells, B-cell-depleted T cells, or PBMCs.

Authors' processing steps: Amplification of reference gene primers provided the estimated nucleated cell counts. The protocol was immunoSEQ multiplex PCR, while the TCRdb copy is restricted to in-frame clones and leaves out a portion. That table supplies the V and J calls and clone size; D and trimming were determined from the DNA. The sample lists some 270,000 clones; 85% to 90% were seen once. V shed 4 bases and J shed 8 bases, with 19 bases lying between them. In germline, CDR1 is KGHDR, CDR2 SFDVKD. This CDR3 is 15 amino acids long. This rearrangement joins TRBV24-1 to TRBJ1-2, with D possibly matching TRBD1 (6 bases). The sequence was collected from a woman in her thirties or forties who had recovered from COVID-19. The sequenced sample consisted of peripheral blood. The CDR3 nucleotides read TGTGCCACCAGTGACCCTACCGGACAGTCCAACGGCTACACCTTC. This gives the protein CATSDPTGQSNGYTF.